This record concerns one T cell receptor (beta chain) sequence. As yet, its antigen is unknown. Sequencing of cultured CD4+ T cell DNA used the Oncomine TCR Beta short-read assay. Investigators isolated genomic DNA from cultured CD4+ T cells. TCRdb itself ran the PCR reads through MiXCR, one entry per CDR3 protein. The sample lists approximately 23,000 distinct CDR3 sequences; 32% were seen once. The CDR3 length is 15 residues. V lost 5 bases to trimming and J lost 3 bases, with 17 bases between them. Germline V gene sequence: CDR1 SEHNR, CDR2 FQNEAQ (reference sequence). Treatment described: roughly nine-day PBMC culture with coronavirus spike peptide pools or control peptides (ViraFEST assay). TCRs were sequenced by ViraFEST after antigen-specific T cells had been expanded with peptide pools. IL-2 (about 10 IU/ml) and peptide pools (around 9.6 ug/ml) were added to cultures of two million PBMCs per well.

The data stem from a study of vaccination and CD4 T cells after COVID-19. Study-level information: Stimulation used overlapping spike peptides from SARS-CoV-2, HCoV-NL63, HCoV-OC43 and HCoV-229E.

Sequenced sample: cultured CD4+ T cells from blood. This TCR came from a human donor with COVID-19. J is TRBJ2-7 and V is TRBV7-9; D remains ambiguous. The CDR3 DNA reads as TGTGCCAGCAGCCGAAACGAACTACACGACTACGAGCAGTACTTC. This encodes CASSRNELHDYEQYF. Full variable domain (missing parts from reference TRBV7-9 and TRBJ2-7): DTGVSQNPRHKITKRGQNVTFRCDPISEHNRLYWYRQTLGQGPEFLTYFQNEAQLEKSRLLSDRFSAERPKGSFSTLEIQRTEQGDSAMYLCASSRNELHDYEQYFGPGTRLTVT.